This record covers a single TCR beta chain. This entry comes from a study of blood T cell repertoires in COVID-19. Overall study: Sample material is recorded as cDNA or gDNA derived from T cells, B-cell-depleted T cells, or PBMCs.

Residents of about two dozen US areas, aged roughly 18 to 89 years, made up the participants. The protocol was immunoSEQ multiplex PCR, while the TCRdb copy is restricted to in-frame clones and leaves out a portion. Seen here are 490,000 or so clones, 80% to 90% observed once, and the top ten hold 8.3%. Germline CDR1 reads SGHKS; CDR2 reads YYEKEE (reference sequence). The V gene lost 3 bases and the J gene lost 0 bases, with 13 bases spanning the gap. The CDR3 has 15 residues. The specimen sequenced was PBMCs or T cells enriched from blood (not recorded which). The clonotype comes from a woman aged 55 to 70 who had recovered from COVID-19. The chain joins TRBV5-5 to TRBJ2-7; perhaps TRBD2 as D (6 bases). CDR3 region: CASSYLAGSSYEQYV. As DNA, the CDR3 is TGTGCCAGCAGCTATCTGGCGGGGAGCTCCTACGAGCAGTACGTC.